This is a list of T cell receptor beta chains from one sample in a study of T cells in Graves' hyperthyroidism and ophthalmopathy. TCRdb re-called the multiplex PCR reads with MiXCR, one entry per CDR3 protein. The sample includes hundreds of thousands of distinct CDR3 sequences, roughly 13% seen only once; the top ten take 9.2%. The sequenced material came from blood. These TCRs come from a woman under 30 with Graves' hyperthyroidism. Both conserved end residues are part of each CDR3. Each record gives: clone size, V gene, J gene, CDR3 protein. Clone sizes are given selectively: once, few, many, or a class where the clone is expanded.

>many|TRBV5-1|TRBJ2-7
CASSPTLEEQYF
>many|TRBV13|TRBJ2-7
CASSVGTGTSEQYF
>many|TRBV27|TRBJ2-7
CTSSPPDRGYEQYF
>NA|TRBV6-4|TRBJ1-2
CASSDMNYGYTF
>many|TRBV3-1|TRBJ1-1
CASSQGPWTEAFF
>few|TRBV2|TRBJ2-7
CASSESQGPTYEQYF
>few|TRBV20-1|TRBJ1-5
CSAARDGDNQPQHF
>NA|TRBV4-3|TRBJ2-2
CASSRGGGVTGELFF
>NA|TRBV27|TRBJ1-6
CASGLSRGSPLHF
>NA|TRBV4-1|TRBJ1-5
CASSQIETGGRANQPQHF
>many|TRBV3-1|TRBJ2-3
CASSQASTQYF
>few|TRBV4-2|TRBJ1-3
CASSRRQGNTIYF
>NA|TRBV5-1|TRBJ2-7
CASSHGTGAVEQYF
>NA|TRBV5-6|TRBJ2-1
CASSLESYNEQFF
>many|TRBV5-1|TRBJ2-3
CASSTGTSGSTDTQYF
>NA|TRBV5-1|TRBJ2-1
CASSGGGPGNEQFF
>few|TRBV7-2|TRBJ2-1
CASSEGQGPRIDEQFF
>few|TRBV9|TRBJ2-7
CASSPGPLSYEQYF
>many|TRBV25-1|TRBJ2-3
CASPQGNGPTDTQYF
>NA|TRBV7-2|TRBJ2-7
CASSWTSDSYEQYF
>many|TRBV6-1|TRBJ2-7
CASREAGGDSYEQYF
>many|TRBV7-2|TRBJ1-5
CASSSGTGANQPQHF
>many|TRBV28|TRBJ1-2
CASSWDGGRGYTF
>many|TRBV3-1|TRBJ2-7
CASSQSGLGSYEQYF
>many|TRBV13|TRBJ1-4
CASSTRGYSGANEKLFF